The 21 T cell receptor beta chains in this list originate from one sample, sequenced in a study of CD8 T cells in ankylosing spondylitis. TCRdb reprocessed the 5' RACE reads with MiXCR, giving one entry per CDR3 protein. The table lists 300,000 to 400,000 distinct CDR3 sequences, roughly 12% of them singletons. Specimen: blood, either unsorted or a sorted T cell fraction (not recorded which). The receptors originated from a female donor with ankylosing spondylitis or in good health (not recorded which).

In this sample, this clonotype turned up many times. The chain recombines TRBV4-3 with TRBJ2-1, with TRBD2 as a possible D gene (6 bases). From germline, CDR1 is LGHNA and CDR2 YSLEER. The CDR3 covers 16 residues. V was clipped by 2 bases and J by 6 bases, with 17 bases between them. The CDR3 DNA follows: TGCGCCAGCAGCCAACCCCGGGGGTCCCTCGTCAATGAGCAGTTCTTC. This gives the protein CASSQPRGSLVNEQFF.

This clonotype occurred a few times. V and J are TRBV11-2 and TRBJ2-5, with 9 bases aligning to TRBD1. The CDR3 covers 14 residues. CDR1 SGHAT and CDR2 FQNNGV come from the germline V gene. V lost 5 bases and J lost 5; bases outside the gene matches: 6. The CDR3 DNA follows: TGTGCCAGCAGCCGGACAGGGGAGCGGGAGACCCAGTACTTC. This encodes CASSRTGERETQYF.

This clonotype was detected a few times. The J gene is TRBJ1-1, the V gene TRBV3-1; unclear D gene. Trimming stripped 2 bases from V and 3 bases from J, with 16 bases between. Germline assignment: CDR1 LGHDT and CDR2 YNNKEL (reference sequence). The length of the CDR3 is 16 residues. In nucleotides, the CDR3 is TGTGCCAGCAGCCAACCTCTAGTTGGGCATGACACTGAAGCTTTCTTT. It encodes CASSQPLVGHDTEAFF.

As regards this clonotype: Since a much larger clone is just one base distant, this may be a read error. The conserved final phenylalanine or tryptophan is absent from the CDR3, which likely points to a read error. The chain is built from TRBV7-6 and TRBJ2-1; 10 bases are shared with TRBD2. The CDR3 has 15 residues. Germline CDR1 and CDR2: SGHVS and FNYEAQ. V was clipped by 8 bases and J by 0 bases; unmatched bases: 4. CDR3 bases: TGTGCCAGCCAACTAGCGGGATCCTCCTACAATGAGCAGTTCCTC. Its protein is CASQLAGSSYNEQFL.

With regard to this clonotype: This may be a read error, as it is one base from a much larger clone. This chain joins TRBV5-1 and TRBJ2-5, with TRBD1 matching over 8 bases. Germline values: CDR1 SGHRS, CDR2 YFSETQ. The CDR3 has 15 residues. In nucleotides, the CDR3 is TGCGCCAGCAGCCGTTCAGGGGGCGGCCAAGAGACCCAGTCCTTC. It yields the protein CASSRSGGGQETQSF.

This sequence joins TRBV28 and TRBJ2-7; D not certain. The V gene lost 1 base and the J gene lost 6 bases, with 7 bases spanning the gap. This CDR3 is 12 amino acids long. Germline V gene lookup returns CDR1 MDHEN and CDR2 SYDVKM. The CDR3 bases are TGTGCCAGCAGTTTATACGCCAGCGAGCAGTACTTC. It codes for CASSLYASEQYF.

This clonotype was seen a few times. The chain recombines TRBV24-1 with TRBJ2-1, with TRBD2 matching over 12 bases. The CDR3 is 15 amino acids. Germline CDR1 KGHDR, CDR2 SFDVKD. Germline trimming cut 9 bases from V and 7 bases from J; bases unmatched to any gene: 9. The CDR3 is CATGLAGGPLNEQFF. Here the CDR3 DNA reads TGTGCCACCGGTCTAGCGGGAGGGCCATTAAATGAGCAGTTCTTC.

This clonotype was counted at least ten times. The chain couples TRBV29-1 to TRBJ1-2; D is perhaps TRBD1 (5 bases). There are 11 residues in the CDR3. Germline lookup yields CDR1 SQVTM and CDR2 ANQGSEA. V lost 5 bases, J lost 6 bases, and 10 bases lay in between. CDR3 bases: TGCAGCGTTAGGGGTGCTGATGGCTACACCTTC. Encoded protein: CSVRGADGYTF.

This clonotype was detected ten times or more. The J gene is TRBJ1-2, the V gene TRBV5-1; no clear D gene. Germline CDR1 SGHRS, CDR2 YFSETQ. Trimming removed 3 bases from V and 0 bases from J, with 9 bases in between. This CDR3 is built from 14 residues. CDR3 in DNA: TGCGCCAGCAGCTACCAACCAGCTAACTATGGCTACACCTTC. It yields the protein CASSYQPANYGYTF.

In this sample, this clonotype turned up many times. The rearrangement links TRBV10-3 to TRBJ2-7; D gene unclear. Looked up from germline, CDR1 is ENHRY and CDR2 is SYGVKD. Trimming pared 10 bases from V and 0 bases from J, leaving 10 bases between. The CDR3 sequence is 12 residues long. The DNA of the CDR3 is TGTGCCACCCGTAGTAGCTCCTACGAGCAGTACTTC. Residues: CATRSSSYEQYF.

The chain links TRBV4-2 to TRBJ2-3; 15 bases match TRBD2. CDR1 is LGHNA and CDR2 is YNFKEQ in the germline V gene. The CDR3 contains 16 residues. With 1 base clipped from V and 6 bases from J, the junction kept 2 bases outside the gene matches. In DNA, the CDR3 is TGTGCCAGCAGCCAAGGTGGACTAGCGGGAGGGGATACGCAGTATTTT. Protein product: CASSQGGLAGGDTQYF.

This clonotype was seen many times. The chain couples TRBV5-1 to TRBJ2-7; D is unresolved. The CDR3 totals 14 residues. Trimming cost V 0 bases and J 2 bases, with 9 bases left between them. Germline lookup yields CDR1 SGHRS and CDR2 YFSETQ. CDR3 in DNA: TGCGCCAGCAGCTTGGGGCAGGCTACCTACGAGCAGTACTTC. Protein: CASSLGQATYEQYF.

At least ten counts were recorded for this clonotype. The chain carries TRBV20-1 and TRBJ1-1; D ambiguous. V was trimmed by 3 bases and J by 0 bases, leaving 8 bases between them. Germline CDR1 is DFQATT and CDR2 is SNEGSKA (reference sequence). The CDR3 has 13 residues. CDR3 DNA: TGCAGTGCTAGCCGGGGTATGAACACTGAAGCTTTCTTT. Translation gives CSASRGMNTEAFF.

This clonotype was seen at least ten times. V is TRBV5-1 and J is TRBJ2-7; D remains unclear. CDR1 and CDR2 from the germline V gene are SGHRS and YFSETQ. CDR3 length equals 14 residues. Trimming stripped 1 base from V and 1 base from J, with 9 bases between. The CDR3 coding sequence is TGCGCCAGCAGCTTGCAGTCGCAATCCTACGAGCAGTACTTC. Amino acids: CASSLQSQSYEQYF.

This clonotype has a count of ten or more. The chain employs TRBV6-1 and TRBJ2-1; no clear D. V was shortened by 5 bases and J by 1 base, with 9 bases between the two germline ends. This CDR3 comprises 14 residues. Germline CDR1 MNHNS, CDR2 SASEGT. CDR3 in DNA: TGTGCCAGCAGTCGGCGCGAGTCCTACAATGAGCAGTTCTTC. It is translated as CASSRRESYNEQFF.

This clonotype was seen a single time. This may be a read error: a much more frequent sequence differs by one nucleotide. This sequence joins TRBV5-1 and TRBJ2-3; 10 nucleotides match TRBD1. The CDR3 totals 14 residues. The germline V gene encodes CDR1 SGHRS and CDR2 YFSETQ. Here the CDR3 DNA reads TGCGCCAGCAGGCGGGACAGGGGCACAGATACGCATTATTTT. Translating gives CASRRDRGTDTHYF.

This clonotype was observed many times. DNA of the CDR3: TGTGCCAGCAGCGGCGGGGAGAATTCACCCCTCCACTTT. Translating gives CASSGGENSPLHF. This chain connects TRBV9 to TRBJ1-6, with D uncertain. Germline CDR1 is SGDLS and CDR2 is YYNGEE. CDR3 length: 13 amino acids. With 3 bases removed from V and 7 bases from J, the gap between germline ends came to 8 bases.

This clonotype occurred many times. For the CDR3, the DNA is TGTGCCAGCAGCGTAGAAGGGGGGGCCGGCTATGGCTACACCTTC. This codes for CASSVEGGAGYGYTF. The V call is TRBV9, the J call TRBJ1-2; D perhaps matches TRBD1 (6 bases). V was clipped by 0 bases and J by 4 bases, with 13 bases between them. Germline CDR1 SGDLS, CDR2 YYNGEE. CDR3 length: 15 residues.

This CDR3 reads CASSLLRRETQYF. The CDR3 DNA is TGTGCCAGCAGCTTATTGCGCCGGGAGACCCAGTACTTC. The chain links TRBV12-3 or TRBV12-4 to TRBJ2-5; no firm D call. The CDR3 has 13 amino acids. V lost 6 bases and J lost 5, with 13 bases in between.

V gene TRBV12-3 or TRBV12-4 combines with J gene TRBJ2-5, with TRBD1 identical over 8 bases. V lost 6 bases, J lost 0 bases, and 3 bases stayed unmatched. The CDR3 has 14 residues. Here the CDR3 reads CASRGTGNQETQYF. CDR3 in DNA: TGTGCCAGCAGGGGGACAGGCAACCAAGAGACCCAGTACTTC.

This clonotype occurred many times. V and J are TRBV6-1 and TRBJ2-3; D unresolved. This CDR3 comprises 12 residues. CDR1 and CDR2 (germline): MNHNS, SASEGT. Trimming cost V 3 bases and J 7 bases, with 8 bases left between them. Here the CDR3 reads CASSESVNTQYF. The DNA of the CDR3 is TGTGCCAGCAGTGAGTCTGTTAATACGCAGTATTTT.